This TCR beta chain is from a study of blood T cell repertoires in COVID-19. At the level of the study: Researchers got acute and convalescent COVID-19 samples from the United States, Italy and Spain. T cells, B-cell-depleted T cells, or PBMCs supplied cDNA or gDNA.

Authors' methods: Estimates of nucleated cell counts were drawn from the amplification of reference gene primers. TCRdb's table, derived via immunoSEQ multiplex PCR, lists solely in-frame clones and lacks some. V, J and clone size are those of that table, while D and trimming were read from the DNA. The sample lists tens of thousands of clones, approximately 86% occurring once. Specimen: peripheral blood. The receptor was isolated from a human donor in a cohort sampled during active COVID-19.

CDR3 coding DNA: TGTGCCAGCAGCTTAGATCCCGGCGAGGGGGTTACAACAGATACGCAGTATTTT. It yields the protein CASSLDPGEGVTTDTQYF. The rearrangement joins TRBV11-2 to TRBJ2-3; perhaps TRBD1 as D (6 bases). V was clipped by 0 bases and J by 3 bases, with 19 bases between them. Germline CDR1 reads SGHAT; CDR2 reads FQNNGV. The CDR3 is made up of 18 amino acids.